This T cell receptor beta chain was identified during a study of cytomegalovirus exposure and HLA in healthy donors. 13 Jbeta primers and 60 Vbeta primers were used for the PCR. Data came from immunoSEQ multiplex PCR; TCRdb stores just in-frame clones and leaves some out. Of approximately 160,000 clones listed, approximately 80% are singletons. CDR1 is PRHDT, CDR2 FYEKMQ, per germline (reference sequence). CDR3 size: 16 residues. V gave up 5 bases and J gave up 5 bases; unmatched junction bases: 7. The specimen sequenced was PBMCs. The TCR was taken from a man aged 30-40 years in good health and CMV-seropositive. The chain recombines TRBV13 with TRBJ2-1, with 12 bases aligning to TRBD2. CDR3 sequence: CASSARTSGKNNEQFF. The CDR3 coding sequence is TGTGCCAGCAGCGCCCGGACTAGCGGGAAAAACAATGAGCAGTTCTTC.